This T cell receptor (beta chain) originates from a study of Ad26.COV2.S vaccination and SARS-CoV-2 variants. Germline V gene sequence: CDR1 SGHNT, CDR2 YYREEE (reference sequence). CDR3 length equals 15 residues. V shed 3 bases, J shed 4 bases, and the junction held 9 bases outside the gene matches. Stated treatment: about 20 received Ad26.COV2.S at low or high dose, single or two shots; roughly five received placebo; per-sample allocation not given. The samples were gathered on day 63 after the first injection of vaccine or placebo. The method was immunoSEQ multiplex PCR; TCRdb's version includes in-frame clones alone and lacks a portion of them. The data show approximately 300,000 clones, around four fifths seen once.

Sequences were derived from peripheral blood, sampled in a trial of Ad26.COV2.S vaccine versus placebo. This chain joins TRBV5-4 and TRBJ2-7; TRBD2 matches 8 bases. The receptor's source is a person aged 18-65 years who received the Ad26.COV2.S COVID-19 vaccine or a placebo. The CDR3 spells CASSSKQAGEYEQYF. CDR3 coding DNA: TGTGCCAGCAGCTCCAAGCAAGCGGGGGAGTACGAGCAGTACTTC. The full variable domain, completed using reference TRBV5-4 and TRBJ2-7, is ETGVTQSPTHLIKTRGQQVTLRCSSQSGHNTVSWYQQALGQGPQFIFQYYREEENGRGNFPPRFSGLQFPNYSSELNVNALELDDSALYLCASSSKQAGEYEQYFGPGTRLTVT.